The 15 T cell receptor beta chains below were found in one sample sequenced in a study of radiotherapy plus CTLA-4 blockade in lung cancer. Measured with immunoSEQ multiplex PCR; TCRdb has only the in-frame clones, and not every one. The table includes 50,000 to 60,000 clones, about 80% detected once. Sample: peripheral blood, taken from a patient treated with radiotherapy plus ipilimumab. These receptors all come from a human donor with non-small cell lung cancer whose response to radiotherapy plus ipilimumab could not be evaluated.

The gene calls are TRBV9 and TRBJ2-4; D is undetermined. CDR1 SGDLS and CDR2 YYNGEE come from the germline V gene. The CDR3 extends over 15 amino acids. V shed 4 bases and J shed 0 bases, with 11 bases lying between them. CDR3 protein: CASSLGSLAKNIQYF. CDR3 nucleotide sequence: TGTGCCAGCAGCCTCGGGTCTCTAGCCAAAAACATTCAGTACTTC.

The chain recombines TRBV6-5 with TRBJ1-2, with D possibly matching TRBD1 (5 bases). Germline V gene data show CDR1 as MNHEY and CDR2 as SVGAGI. CDR3 size: 12 residues. V was trimmed by 6 bases and J by 1 base, leaving 6 bases between them. CDR3 DNA: TGTGCCAGCAGAGACAGTAACTATGGCTACACCTTC. This codes for CASRDSNYGYTF.

This clone was seen only once. The V gene is TRBV27, the J gene TRBJ2-7; 8 bases match TRBD1. The J segment lost 9 bases and the V segment lost 5 bases, leaving 6 bases of the junction unmatched. Germline assignment: CDR1 MNHEY and CDR2 SMNVEV (reference sequence). The CDR3 runs 12 residues. The CDR3 region is CASSQDRVRQYF. The CDR3 nucleotides are TGTGCCAGCAGTCAGGACAGGGTACGGCAGTACTTC.

This clone was found once. Written as DNA, the CDR3 is TGTGCCAGTAGCGATACAGGGGCTAGCAATCAGCCCCAGCATTTT. This encodes CASSDTGASNQPQHF. The V call is TRBV19, the J call TRBJ1-5, with 7 bases lining up with TRBD1. This CDR3 region has 15 residues. V shed 6 bases and J 0 bases; nucleotides not matched to a gene: 5. The germline gives CDR1 LNHDA, CDR2 SQIVND (reference sequence). The full variable domain, in which reference TRBV19 and TRBJ1-5 provide the parts outside the CDR3, is DGGITQSPKYLFRKEGQNVTLSCEQNLNHDAMYWYRQDPGQGLRLIYYSQIVNDFQKGDIAEGYSVSREKKESFPLTVTSAQKNPTAFYLCASSDTGASNQPQHFGDGTRLSIL.

This clone has only a few counts. The rearrangement links TRBV6-1 to TRBJ2-1; TRBD2 matches at 11 bases. V lost 4 bases to trimming and J lost 10 bases; unmatched junction nucleotides: 6. This CDR3 contains 14 residues. Germline values: CDR1 MNHNS, CDR2 SASEGT. The CDR3 nucleotides are TGTGCCAGCAGTGTTAGCGGGGGGGCGGGAGAGCAGTTCTTC. It translates to CASSVSGGAGEQFF.

The CDR3 DNA reads TGTGCCAGCGCCCTGAGTGGAGATACGCAGTATTTT. Translated: CASALSGDTQYF. V and J are TRBV9 and TRBJ2-3; D remains ambiguous. Germline assignment: CDR1 SGDLS and CDR2 YYNGEE. There are 12 residues in the CDR3. V was cut by 7 bases and J by 5 bases, with 11 bases left in between.

The rearrangement joins TRBV27 to TRBJ1-5; D not resolved. CDR3 length: 14 residues. Germline-derived CDR1 and CDR2 are MNHEY and SMNVEV (reference sequence). Trimming pared 3 bases from V and 1 base from J, leaving 7 bases between. The DNA for the CDR3 is TGTGCCAGCAGTTTCACTTGGAGCAATCAGCCCCAGCATTTT. Protein: CASSFTWSNQPQHF.

The chain couples TRBV5-5 to TRBJ2-1; TRBD1 is a possible D gene (6 bases). V gave up 3 bases and J gave up 1 base, with 11 bases separating them. This CDR3 region has 15 residues. Germline CDR1 reads SGHKS; CDR2 reads YYEKEE (reference sequence). CDR3 bases: TGTGCCAGCAGCTCTGAAGGACAGTCCTACAATGAGCAGTTCTTC. Translation: CASSSEGQSYNEQFF.

This chain connects TRBV19 to TRBJ2-1, with D hard to call. This CDR3 has 13 amino acids. V lost 6 bases and J 6 bases, leaving 12 bases between the germline ends. Germline loops: CDR1 LNHDA, CDR2 SQIVND (reference sequence). The CDR3 bases are TGTGCCAGTAGCCAAGAGTACTTCAATGAGCAGTTCTTC. Encoded protein: CASSQEYFNEQFF.

V usage is TRBV6-1 and J usage is TRBJ2-1; TRBD2 agrees at 12 bases. CDR3 length: 15 amino acids. Germline CDR1 MNHNS, CDR2 SASEGT. J was trimmed by 9 bases and V by 7 bases; bases with no gene match: 10. CDR3 sequence reads: CASIVLAGGGGEQFF. In DNA, the CDR3 is TGTGCCAGCATCGTACTAGCGGGGGGCGGGGGTGAGCAGTTCTTC.

A single count supports this clone. J is TRBJ1-5 and V is TRBV5-4; tentative D call: TRBD1 (5 bases). In germline, CDR1 is SGHNT, CDR2 YYREEE (reference sequence). V was clipped by 2 bases and J by 6 bases, with 9 bases between them. The CDR3 extends over 13 amino acids. The CDR3 sequence is CASSFGGAQPQHF. The CDR3 bases are TGTGCCAGCAGCTTCGGAGGGGCTCAGCCCCAGCATTTT.

The chain uses TRBV11-2 and TRBJ2-7; TRBD2 agrees at 11 bases. V lost 5 bases, J lost 4 bases, and 4 bases stayed unmatched. The V gene's germline CDR1 is SGHAT and CDR2 FQNNGV. The CDR3 extends over 14 amino acids. The CDR3 region is CASSHIAGGYEQYF. CDR3 DNA sequence: TGTGCCAGCAGCCACATAGCGGGAGGGTACGAGCAGTACTTC.

The chain joins TRBV4-3 to TRBJ2-3; the match to TRBD2 covers 13 bases. The V segment lost 3 bases and the J segment 2 bases; nucleotides outside the gene matches: 8. The CDR3 consists of 18 residues. Looked up from germline, CDR1 is LGHNA and CDR2 is YSLEER. The CDR3 nucleotides are TGCGCCAGCAGCCAGGGATCGACTAGCGGGAGGAACACAGATACGCAGTATTTT. Translating it yields CASSQGSTSGRNTDTQYF.

This clone was recorded only once. CDR3 region: CASSLDISSRGNEQFF. In nucleotides, the CDR3 is TGCGCCAGCAGCTTGGACATTAGCTCCAGGGGCAATGAGCAGTTCTTC. The rearrangement links TRBV5-1 to TRBJ2-1; D perhaps matches TRBD1 (6 bases). V lost 0 bases, J lost 6 bases, and 16 bases lay in between. Germline CDR1 and CDR2: SGHRS and YFSETQ. The CDR3 runs 16 residues.

V usage is TRBV5-1 and J usage is TRBJ1-4; TRBD1 might be the D (5 bases). Trimming took off 3 bases at V and 7 bases at J, with 13 bases between the two ends. Looked up from germline, CDR1 is SGHRS and CDR2 is YFSETQ. This CDR3 contains 14 residues. The CDR3, as DNA: TGCGCCAGCAGCTCCAGGGCCGCTGGTGAAAAACTGTTTTTT. This codes for CASSSRAAGEKLFF.